Listed below are T cell receptor beta chains from one sample, sequenced in a study of blood T cell repertoires in COVID-19. The method was immunoSEQ multiplex PCR; TCRdb's version includes in-frame clones alone and lacks a portion of them. The sample holds roughly 130,000 clones, about 79% seen once. The sequencing sample was made of peripheral blood. These TCRs come from a woman in her seventies with acute or convalescent COVID-19. The CDR3 runs from the conserved cysteine through the conserved F or W. The order of the fields is J gene, D gene, V gene, clone size, CDR3 protein, CDR3 DNA. D genes are given only for firm matches. Some rows have no size entry. The others give once, few or many, or a class for an expanded clone.

TRBJ1-6 | - | TRBV30 | - | CAWQGNYYNSPLHF | TGTGCCTGGCAGGGAAACTACTATAATTCACCCCTCCACTTT
TRBJ1-4 | TRBD1 | TRBV13 | few | CASSRTGVSEKLFF | TGTGCCAGCAGCCGGACAGGGGTCTCTGAAAAACTGTTTTTT
TRBJ2-7 | TRBD2 | TRBV12-5 | - | CASGFGGGGSYEQYF | TGTGCTAGTGGTTTCGGTGGGGGGGGTTCCTACGAGCAGTACTTC
TRBJ1-5 | - | TRBV19 | - | CASSIAQETYQPQHF | TGTGCCAGTAGTATAGCACAGGAAACCTATCAGCCCCAGCATTTT
TRBJ1-2 | TRBD1 | TRBV15 | - | CATSRGDRLSYGYTF | TGTGCCACCAGCAGAGGGGACAGGTTGTCCTATGGCTACACCTTC
TRBJ2-3 | - | TRBV5-1 | - | CASSLATPGSTDTQYF | TGCGCCAGCAGCTTGGCTACACCGGGTAGCACAGATACGCAGTATTTT
TRBJ1-1 | - | TRBV6-2/TRBV6-3 | many | CASSVGNTEAFF | TGTGCCAGCAGTGTCGGTAACACTGAAGCTTTCTTT
TRBJ2-2 | - | TRBV7-2 | - | CASSLAQGGTGELFF | TGTGCCAGCAGCTTAGCCCAGGGGGGCACCGGGGAGCTGTTTTTT
TRBJ1-3 | TRBD1 | TRBV6-6 | - | CASSSRTGNGNTIYF | TGTGCCAGCAGTTCCCGGACAGGGAACGGAAACACCATATATTTT
TRBJ2-1 | TRBD2 | TRBV7-6 | - | CASSIGTSRFNEQFF | TGTGCCAGCAGCATCGGGACTAGCAGATTCAATGAGCAGTTCTTC
TRBJ2-5 | - | TRBV5-1 | - | CASSLAGYQETQYF | TGCGCCAGCAGCTTGGCAGGGTACCAAGAGACCCAGTACTTC
TRBJ1-1 | TRBD1 | TRBV5-4 | - | CASSSRQGALAFF | TGTGCCAGCAGCTCCCGACAGGGGGCTCTGGCTTTCTTT
TRBJ1-5 | TRBD1 | TRBV5-3 | - | CARSTLTGGQPQHF | TGTGCCAGAAGCACATTGACAGGGGGACAGCCCCAGCATTTT
TRBJ2-7 | TRBD2 | TRBV29-1 | - | CSVDQGGYEQYF | TGCAGCGTTGATCAGGGAGGGTACGAGCAGTACTTC
TRBJ2-5 | - | TRBV2 | - | CASSVRQQETQYF | TGTGCCAGCAGTGTCCGCCAGCAAGAGACCCAGTACTTC
TRBJ1-5 | TRBD1 | TRBV19 | - | CASNLSGTGNQPQHF | TGTGCCAGTAATTTATCCGGGACAGGCAATCAGCCCCAGCATTTT
TRBJ1-5 | - | TRBV19 | - | CASSIWAPDQPQHF | TGTGCCAGTAGTATTTGGGCCCCCGATCAGCCCCAGCATTTT
TRBJ2-5 | - | TRBV20-1 | - | CSARDLETQYF | TGCAGTGCTAGAGATCTTGAGACCCAGTACTTC
TRBJ2-5 | TRBD2 | TRBV7-2 | - | CASSFVTSGGASVETQYF | TGTGCCAGCAGCTTCGTTACTAGCGGGGGGGCCTCTGTGGAGACCCAGTACTTC
TRBJ1-5 | - | TRBV4-3 | - | CASSQDGGGNQPQHF | TGCGCCAGCAGCCAAGATGGAGGGGGCAATCAGCCCCAGCATTTT
TRBJ2-5 | TRBD2 | TRBV7-2 | once | CASSLGSGGNQETQYF | TGTGCCAGCAGCTTAGGTAGCGGGGGGAACCAAGAGACCCAGTACTTC
TRBJ2-5 | TRBD1 | TRBV12-3/TRBV12-4 | - | CASSDRAQETQYF | TGTGCCAGCAGCGACAGGGCCCAAGAGACCCAGTACTTC
TRBJ1-1 | - | TRBV6-5 | - | CASRPEGWGEAFF | TGTGCCAGCAGGCCCGAGGGCTGGGGTGAAGCTTTCTTT
TRBJ1-2 | - | TRBV5-4 | - | CASSLGPANYGYTF | TGTGCCAGCAGCTTGGGTCCGGCTAACTATGGCTACACCTTC
TRBJ1-2 | TRBD1 | TRBV15 | - | CATSRDRGNYGYTF | TGTGCCACCAGCAGAGACAGGGGGAACTATGGCTACACCTTC
TRBJ2-1 | - | TRBV6-5 | - | CASSLSGASYNEQFF | TGTGCCAGCAGTTTGTCAGGGGCTTCCTACAATGAGCAGTTCTTC
TRBJ2-3 | TRBD2 | TRBV5-1 | - | CASSLSAGGTDTQYF | TGCGCCAGCAGCTTGTCCGCGGGGGGCACAGATACGCAGTATTTT
TRBJ1-2 | - | TRBV5-6 | - | CASSFVQGGANYGYTF | TGTGCCAGCAGCTTTGTGCAGGGCGGTGCTAACTATGGCTACACCTTC
TRBJ2-3 | TRBD2 | TRBV7-2 | - | CASSPGLGTDTQYF | TGTGCCAGCAGCCCGGGACTAGGCACAGATACGCAGTATTTT
TRBJ2-5 | TRBD2 | TRBV5-1 | - | CASSFSGGPQETQYF | TGCGCCAGCAGCTTTAGCGGGGGGCCACAAGAGACCCAGTACTTC
TRBJ1-2 | - | TRBV30 | - | CASRYRDIYGYTF | TGTGCCTCACGATACCGGGATATCTATGGCTACACCTTC
TRBJ1-1 | - | TRBV2 | - | CASNRDGVGEAFF | TGTGCCAGCAACAGGGATGGAGTCGGTGAAGCTTTCTTT
TRBJ2-2 | TRBD2 | TRBV7-8 | once | CASSALAGANTGELFF | TGTGCCAGCAGCGCACTAGCGGGGGCGAACACCGGGGAGCTGTTTTTT
TRBJ2-3 | - | TRBV29-1 | - | CSVPVGTDTQYF | TGCAGCGTCCCGGTCGGCACAGATACGCAGTATTTT
TRBJ2-1 | - | TRBV9 | - | CASSVGAQGSYNEQFF | TGTGCCAGCAGCGTAGGGGCCCAGGGCTCCTACAATGAGCAGTTCTTC
TRBJ1-1 | TRBD1 | TRBV13 | few | CASSWDRGTEAFF | TGTGCCAGCAGCTGGGACAGGGGCACTGAAGCTTTCTTT
TRBJ1-1 | - | TRBV11-3 | once | CASSLGHGNTEAFF | TGTGCCAGCAGCTTAGGTCACGGGAACACTGAAGCTTTCTTT
TRBJ1-1 | - | TRBV7-2 | - | CASSARVPNTEAFF | TGTGCCAGCAGCGCCCGGGTACCGAACACTGAAGCTTTCTTT
TRBJ1-2 | TRBD1 | TRBV7-8 | - | CASSFLQQGAGGYTF | TGTGCCAGCAGCTTTCTTCAGCAGGGGGCGGGTGGCTACACCTTC
TRBJ1-2 | - | TRBV10-3 | - | CAIVGQSGGYTF | TGTGCCATCGTTGGACAGTCTGGAGGCTACACCTTC
TRBJ1-1 | TRBD1 | TRBV9 | - | CASSVGQQGETEAFF | TGTGCCAGCAGCGTAGGACAACAGGGGGAGACTGAAGCTTTCTTT
TRBJ1-4 | - | TRBV4-3 | - | CASSQAPQRVEKLFF | TGCGCCAGCAGCCAAGCTCCGCAGAGGGTTGAAAAACTGTTTTTT
TRBJ1-1 | TRBD1 | TRBV29-1 | - | CSVGQLNTEAFF | TGCAGCGTGGGACAGCTGAACACTGAAGCTTTCTTT
TRBJ2-1 | TRBD2 | TRBV7-2 | - | CASSLDQRGRSEQFF | TGTGCCAGCAGCTTAGATCAGCGGGGGAGGTCTGAGCAGTTCTTC
TRBJ1-2 | - | TRBV2 | - | CASSVGPRLFAGYTF | TGTGCCAGCAGTGTTGGGCCCAGGCTATTTGCTGGCTACACCTTC
TRBJ2-5 | TRBD2 | TRBV6-2/TRBV6-3 | - | CASSYRLAREETQYF | TGTGCCAGCAGTTACAGACTAGCTAGGGAAGAGACCCAGTACTTC
TRBJ1-1 | - | TRBV13 | - | CASSLGANTEAFF | TGTGCCAGCAGCCTGGGGGCTAACACTGAAGCTTTCTTT
TRBJ2-2 | - | TRBV7-7 | - | CAISRGQNTGELFF | TGTGCCATATCGAGAGGGCAGAACACCGGGGAGCTGTTTTTT
TRBJ1-1 | TRBD1 | TRBV3-1/TRBV3-2 | once | CASSQLPGQGTEAFF | TGTGCCAGCAGCCAATTACCCGGACAGGGCACTGAAGCTTTCTTT
TRBJ2-5 | - | TRBV7-9 | - | CASSSPVGGHKETQYF | TGTGCCAGCAGCTCACCGGTGGGGGGGCATAAAGAGACCCAGTACTTC
TRBJ1-5 | - | TRBV2 | - | CASRPLTGNQPQHF | TGTGCCAGCAGGCCCCTAACAGGCAATCAGCCCCAGCATTTT
TRBJ1-1 | - | TRBV6-5 | - | CATSTGLLRGEAFF | TGTGCCACCTCCACTGGTCTTCTGCGGGGTGAAGCTTTCTTT
TRBJ2-3 | - | TRBV2 | - | CASKGQRPTDTQYF | TGTGCCAGCAAAGGTCAGCGGCCCACAGATACGCAGTATTTT